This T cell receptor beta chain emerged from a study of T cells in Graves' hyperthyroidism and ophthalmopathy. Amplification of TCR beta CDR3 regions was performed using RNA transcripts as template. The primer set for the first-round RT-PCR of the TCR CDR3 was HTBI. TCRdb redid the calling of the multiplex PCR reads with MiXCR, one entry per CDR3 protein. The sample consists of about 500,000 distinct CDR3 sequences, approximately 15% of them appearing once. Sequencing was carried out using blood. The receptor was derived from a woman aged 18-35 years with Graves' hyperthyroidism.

In nucleotides, the CDR3 is TGTGCCAGCAGTGAGACAGATGAGGCTGGGGCCAACGTCCTGACTTTC. It translates to CASSETDEAGANVLTF. The genes are TRBV28 and TRBJ2-6; perhaps TRBD1 as D (5 bases). V gave up 5 bases and J gave up 2 bases, with 13 bases separating them. The CDR3 is made up of 16 amino acids. The germline V gene has CDR1 MDHEN and CDR2 SYDVKM.